Shown below are 16 T cell receptor beta chains from a single sample sequenced in a study of shared clonotypes between healthy human individuals. As defined, naive CD8 cells were CD45RO-negative and positively selected for CCR7, with terminally differentiated effector memory CD45RA+ cells excluded. Sequenced by immunoSEQ multiplex PCR; TCRdb stores in-frame clones only, minus some. This table holds about 2,200,000 clones, about 92% found once. Sample: naive CD8+ T cells from PBMCs. Receptors were obtained from a man aged 18 to 35 in good health. Some clones in this sample may be carry-over from other donors' samples.

The chain employs TRBV27 and TRBJ2-2; perhaps TRBD2 as D (6 bases). Germline-derived CDR1 and CDR2 are MNHEY and SMNVEV (reference sequence). The CDR3 totals 12 residues. The germline V and J ends were trimmed by 3 bases and 11 bases, with 10 bases remaining between them. The DNA for the CDR3 is TGTGCCAGCAGTTTGCGGGACCACGAGCTGTTTTTT. Its protein product is CASSLRDHELFF.

The sample holds a few counts of this clone. The chain uses TRBV19 and TRBJ2-7; a weak D match, TRBD1 (5 bases). The CDR3 length is 13 residues. Germline-derived CDR1 and CDR2 are LNHDA and SQIVND (reference sequence). Trimming left V 6 bases short and J 3 bases short, with 12 bases between. The CDR3: CASSSMQGYEQYF. The CDR3 bases are TGTGCCAGTAGCTCGATGCAGGGCTACGAGCAGTACTTC.

This rearrangement joins TRBV9 to TRBJ1-2, with a weak D call TRBD1 (5 bases). V lost 5 bases and J lost 7, with 15 bases in between. This CDR3 spans 13 amino acids. Germline-derived CDR1 and CDR2 are SGDLS and YYNGEE. The DNA for the CDR3 is TGTGCCAGCAGAGCAACCGGGACCTTTGGCTACACCTTC. This codes for CASRATGTFGYTF.

This clone has only one observation. This rearrangement joins TRBV27 to TRBJ2-3, with 10 bases identical to TRBD2. V shed 5 bases and J 1 base; nucleotides not matched to a gene: 6. In germline, CDR1 is MNHEY, CDR2 SMNVEV (reference sequence). The CDR3 is 16 amino acids. Written as DNA, the CDR3 is TGTGCCAGCAGTATGCTAGCGGGAGCTGGCACAGATACGCAGTATTTT. It encodes CASSMLAGAGTDTQYF.

The chain links TRBV2 to TRBJ1-1; no reliable D call. V was pared by 6 bases and J by 4 bases, with 12 bases between. The CDR3 contains 13 residues. CDR1 and CDR2 from the germline V gene are SNHLY and FYNNEI. CDR3: CASRWVLGTEAFF. For the CDR3, the DNA is TGTGCCAGCAGATGGGTATTGGGCACTGAAGCTTTCTTT.

The chain uses TRBV10-3 and TRBJ2-7; possible D gene TRBD2, 6 bases. This CDR3 has 16 residues. Per the germline V gene, CDR1 is ENHRY and CDR2 is SYGVKD. V gave up 0 bases and J gave up 1 base, with 13 bases separating them. The CDR3 spells CAISESLEGRSYEQYF. For the CDR3, the DNA is TGTGCCATCAGTGAGTCGTTGGAAGGGAGGTCCTACGAGCAGTACTTC.

The CDR3 region is CASSPLLPYEQYF. The DNA of the CDR3 is TGTGCCAGCAGTCCGCTTTTGCCCTACGAGCAGTACTTC. The J gene is TRBJ2-7, the V gene TRBV27; D gene unclear. Trimming left V 5 bases short and J 2 bases short, with 10 bases between. This CDR3 comprises 13 residues. Germline CDR1 and CDR2: MNHEY and SMNVEV (reference sequence).

The V gene is TRBV5-1, the J gene TRBJ2-1, with D perhaps TRBD1 (6 bases). The CDR3 totals 16 residues. Germline lookup yields CDR1 SGHRS and CDR2 YFSETQ. The V and J ends lost 5 bases and 6 bases respectively, with 21 bases between them. The CDR3 sequence: CASRQGWGSAGNEQFF. The CDR3 nucleotides read TGCGCCAGCAGACAGGGTTGGGGCTCGGCGGGCAATGAGCAGTTCTTC.

The gene calls are TRBV2 and TRBJ1-4; perhaps TRBD1 as D (6 bases). The CDR3 contains 14 residues. Per the germline V gene, CDR1 is SNHLY and CDR2 is FYNNEI. Trimming pared 7 bases from V and 6 bases from J, leaving 15 bases between. The CDR3 loop is CASTITGSYEKLFF. The CDR3 bases are TGTGCCAGCACCATCACAGGGTCGTATGAAAAACTGTTTTTT. The whole variable domain, filled in from reference TRBV2 and TRBJ1-4, reads EPEVTQTPSHQVTQMGQEVILRCVPISNHLYFYWYRQILGQKVEFLVSFYNNEISEKSEIFDDQFSVERPDGSNFTLKIRSTKLEDSAMYFCASTITGSYEKLFFGSGTQLSVL.

The chain couples TRBV6-1 to TRBJ2-7, with 7 bases identical to TRBD1. Germline loops: CDR1 MNHNS, CDR2 SASEGT. V lost 6 bases to trimming and J lost 4 bases; unmatched junction nucleotides: 12. The CDR3 runs 15 residues. CDR3 in amino acids: CASSPTGQIFYEQYF. The CDR3 DNA reads as TGTGCCAGCAGCCCGACGGGACAGATTTTTTACGAGCAGTACTTC.

This clone was recorded only once. The V call is TRBV5-1, the J call TRBJ1-3; D gene unclear. Germline values: CDR1 SGHRS, CDR2 YFSETQ. The CDR3 has 14 residues. The V and J ends lost 6 bases and 0 bases respectively, with 10 bases between them. Here the CDR3 DNA reads TGCGCCAGCAAGGCGGAGAGCTCTGGAAACACCATATATTTT. It is translated as CASKAESSGNTIYF.

This chain uses TRBV28 with TRBJ2-1; 7 bases align to TRBD1. V gave up 5 bases and J gave up 8 bases; unmatched junction bases: 9. Germline V CDR1 and CDR2: MDHEN, SYDVKM. The CDR3 loop spans 14 amino acids. DNA of the CDR3: TGTGCCAGCAGTACAAGAGACAGGGTCCATGAGCAGTTCTTC. Its protein is CASSTRDRVHEQFF.

This clone has only one observation. The rearrangement links TRBV11-2 to TRBJ2-1; D gene ambiguous. Germline V CDR1 and CDR2: SGHAT, FQNNGV. The CDR3 runs 14 residues. Trimming removed 5 bases from V and 6 bases from J, with 14 bases in between. This CDR3 is CASSLLARLNEQFF. CDR3 coding DNA: TGTGCCAGCAGCCTTCTGGCGCGCCTCAATGAGCAGTTCTTC.

The J gene is TRBJ2-1, the V gene TRBV9; D is unclear. The CDR3 sequence is 12 residues long. Per germline, CDR1 SGDLS and CDR2 YYNGEE. V lost 4 bases and J lost 7, with 9 bases in between. As DNA, the CDR3 is TGTGCCAGCAGCCTCTTACCAAATGAGCAGTTCTTC. Encoded protein: CASSLLPNEQFF.

This chain uses TRBV18 with TRBJ1-2; no clear D. V lost 3 bases and J lost 3, with 8 bases in between. CDR1 KGHSH and CDR2 LQKENI come from the germline V gene. The CDR3 consists of 13 residues. CDR3 protein: CASSPERHYGYTF. CDR3 in DNA: TGTGCCAGCTCACCCGAGCGACACTATGGCTACACCTTC.

The J gene is TRBJ1-3, the V gene TRBV6-5, with D hard to call. V was trimmed by 5 bases and J by 0 bases, leaving 8 bases between them. CDR3 length: 14 residues. Germline loops: CDR1 MNHEY, CDR2 SVGAGI. The DNA for the CDR3 is TGTGCCAGCAGTCCCGGGGTCTCTGGAAACACCATATATTTT. This sequence encodes CASSPGVSGNTIYF.